These T cell receptor beta chains were read from a single sample in a study of blood T cell repertoires in COVID-19. Produced via immunoSEQ multiplex PCR; TCRdb's table is partial and in-frame only. The sample contains hundreds of thousands of clones, 86% of which appear only once. The material sequenced was PBMCs or T cells enriched from blood (not recorded which). These receptors all come from a woman between 35 and 50 years old with acute COVID-19. The CDR3 runs from the conserved cysteine through the conserved F or W. Each record gives: V gene, D gene, J gene, CDR3 protein. The D gene is left open where the match is weak.

>TRBV19|TRBD1|TRBJ1-2
CASSIQGTGANYGYTF
>TRBV10-3|TRBD2|TRBJ2-2
CAISESREAGTGELFF
>TRBV9|.|TRBJ1-4
CASSPSVGAGEKLFF
>TRBV6-5|.|TRBJ1-5
CASSPVYNQPQHF
>TRBV28|TRBD1|TRBJ1-1
CASSLTGMNTEAFF
>TRBV14|.|TRBJ2-6
CASSQPLADSGANVLTF
>TRBV7-8|.|TRBJ1-2
CASSVGAYGYTF
>TRBV5-1|.|TRBJ1-1
CASSLGVGENTEAFF
>TRBV5-1|.|TRBJ2-5
CASSLEAANQETQYF
>TRBV7-9|.|TRBJ2-1
CASSPDRGAFF
>TRBV7-8|TRBD2|TRBJ2-7
CASSLSGTNSYEQYF
>TRBV3-1/TRBV3-2|TRBD1|TRBJ2-2
CASRQTGGGELFF
>TRBV2|TRBD1|TRBJ2-5
CASRGTGLQETQYF
>TRBV11-1|.|TRBJ2-2
CASSLTVVGGELFF
>TRBV7-8|TRBD2|TRBJ2-3
CASSSHWQRGYTDTQYF
>TRBV5-1|.|TRBJ1-1
CASSPHEWGGTEAFF
>TRBV24-1|.|TRBJ1-2
CATSDSGASRPDGYTF
>TRBV15|TRBD2|TRBJ2-1
CATSRDASGTAEQFF
>TRBV18|.|TRBJ2-1
CASSPLSSLYNEQFF
>TRBV18|.|TRBJ2-5
CASSPTGVGSFQETQYF
>TRBV7-9|TRBD1|TRBJ1-5
CASSLEGQGNQPQHF
>TRBV2|TRBD2|TRBJ2-5
CASRDLPQELAGELTQYF
>TRBV24-1|.|TRBJ2-6
CATSDARAPPGSGANVLTF
>TRBV5-1|TRBD2|TRBJ2-1
CASSLESGGNEQFF
>TRBV18|.|TRBJ1-1
CASSGMTGTRNTEAFF
>TRBV3-1/TRBV3-2|TRBD1|TRBJ2-7
CASSQGQGAVYEQYF
>TRBV3-1/TRBV3-2|TRBD1|TRBJ1-6
CASKPGGSNSPLHF
>TRBV19|TRBD2|TRBJ2-1
CASSPDPLLAGGQQFF
>TRBV27|.|TRBJ2-7
CASSLVGAPSYEQYF
>TRBV7-8|.|TRBJ2-4
CASSLAGESGNIQYF
>TRBV24-1|TRBD1|TRBJ1-1
CATSDSGQGFEAFF
>TRBV29-1|TRBD1|TRBJ1-2
CSVEPWGVTDRENYGYTF
>TRBV10-2|TRBD2|TRBJ2-1
CASSVGGRAGEQFF
>TRBV3-1/TRBV3-2|.|TRBJ2-1
CASRRNSEEQFF
>TRBV11-2|TRBD2|TRBJ2-3
CASSLEGTTTDTQYF
>TRBV9|TRBD2|TRBJ2-1
CASSVGSGRENEQFF
>TRBV7-2|.|TRBJ2-7
CASSSHRYGDEQYF
>TRBV19|.|TRBJ2-1
CASSIVHSPNEQFF
>TRBV7-9|TRBD2|TRBJ2-1
CASSHPVTSGTSYNEQFF
>TRBV13|.|TRBJ2-3
CASSLAGSTDTQYF